The rows below give T cell receptor beta chains drawn from one sample of a study of CD8 T cells in ankylosing spondylitis. TCRdb used MiXCR to reprocess the 5' RACE reads, holding one entry per CDR3 protein. The data contain 150,000 to 200,000 distinct CDR3 sequences, around 19% of them singletons. Sequenced: blood, either unsorted or a sorted T cell fraction (not recorded which). These receptors originate from a male donor with ankylosing spondylitis or in good health (not recorded which). Both conserved end residues are part of each CDR3. The D gene is left open where the match is weak. The size field is filled for only some rows; it gives once, few, many or a size class.

J gene,V gene,D gene,clone size,CDR3 protein,CDR3 DNA
TRBJ2-2,TRBV5-1,-,few,CASRIRNTGELFF,TGCGCCAGCAGAATAAGGAACACCGGGGAGCTGTTTTTT
TRBJ1-6,TRBV20-1,-,many,CSARLRQGLIPLHF,TGCAGTGCTAGACTAAGGCAGGGTTTAATCCCCCTCCACTTT
TRBJ2-7,TRBV29-1,-,-,CSVLGLGGQSSYEQYF,TGCAGCGTTTTAGGGCTCGGGGGGCAGAGCTCCTACGAGCAGTACTTC
TRBJ2-7,TRBV14,-,-,CASSQDKQTLLYEQYF,TGTGCCAGCAGCCAAGATAAACAGACACTTCTCTACGAGCAGTACTTC
TRBJ2-3,TRBV5-1,-,many,CASSLEGNRPSTDTQYF,TGCGCCAGCAGCTTGGAGGGAAACCGTCCAAGCACAGATACGCAGTATTTT
TRBJ2-1,TRBV19,TRBD2,many,CASSTPLAGVTDEQFF,TGTGCCAGTAGTACCCCTCTAGCGGGAGTCACGGATGAGCAGTTCTTC
TRBJ2-1,TRBV12-3/TRBV12-4,TRBD2,many,CASSFGSGAADEQFF,TGTGCCAGCAGTTTCGGTAGCGGGGCGGCCGATGAGCAGTTCTTC
TRBJ2-3,TRBV20-1,-,many,CSASLLDSTKTQYF,TGCAGTGCTAGCCTATTGGACTCCACGAAGACGCAGTATTTT
TRBJ1-5,TRBV19,-,-,CASSITGSNQPQHF,TGTGCCAGTAGTATAACAGGGAGCAATCAGCCCCAGCATTTT
TRBJ1-3,TRBV9,-,-,CASSVEAAPSGNTIYF,TGTGCCAGCAGCGTAGAGGCAGCTCCCTCTGGAAACACCATATATTTT
TRBJ1-2,TRBV29-1,-,many,CSALGQGGYGYTF,TGCAGCGCCCTGGGGCAGGGAGGCTATGGCTACACCTTC
TRBJ2-1,TRBV2,-,few,CASSETRGVYNEQFF,TGTGCCAGCAGTGAAACCCGGGGAGTTTACAATGAGCAGTTCTTC